Listed below are T cell receptor beta chains from one sample, sequenced in a study of CD8 T cells in Susac syndrome. Each CDR3 protein gets one entry after TCRdb re-called the immunoSEQ multiplex PCR reads with MiXCR. The repertoire holds more than 95,000 distinct CDR3 sequences, with 93% as singletons. The sequenced sample consisted of CD4+ T cells from PBMCs. Receptors originate from a human donor with multiple sclerosis. Both conserved end residues are part of each CDR3. Each record gives: D gene, V gene, clone size, J gene, CDR3 DNA, CDR3 protein. D genes are given only for firm matches. Where a row states a size, it is once, few, many or the class of an expanded clone; other rows omit it.

>NA|TRBV28|NA|TRBJ1-4
TGTGCCAGCAGCTCTCCTAATGAAAAACTGTTTTTT
CASSSPNEKLFF
>NA|TRBV3-1|NA|TRBJ1-1
TGTGCCAGCAGCCACCGAGATAGGGACACTGAAGCTTTCTTT
CASSHRDRDTEAFF
>TRBD2|TRBV9|NA|TRBJ2-1
TGTGCCAGCACCCTTCAGGGAGGGGAAGGGAATGAGCAGTTCTTC
CASTLQGGEGNEQFF
>TRBD2|TRBV5-1|NA|TRBJ2-3
TGCGCCAGCAGCTTACGGACGGTGACTAGCGGGGGGGTTACAGATACGCAGTATTTT
CASSLRTVTSGGVTDTQYF
>NA|TRBV20-1|NA|TRBJ2-5
TGCAGTGCTAGGGCCGAGACTTTGGGGGCAGAGACCCAGTACTTC
CSARAETLGAETQYF
>NA|TRBV20-1|NA|TRBJ2-7
TGCAGTGCTAGAGATTACCAGGGCTCCTACGAGCAGTACTTC
CSARDYQGSYEQYF
>NA|TRBV7-3|NA|TRBJ1-1
TGTGCCAGCAGCACTGGAGATGGACGTGAAGCTTTCTTT
CASSTGDGREAFF
>NA|TRBV4-2|NA|TRBJ2-7
TGTGCCAGCAGCCAACCCCCTGGAGGGGTAATTTCCTACGAGCAGTACTTC
CASSQPPGGVISYEQYF
>TRBD1|TRBV16|NA|TRBJ1-2
TGTGCCAGCAGCCAAGTCTCCAGGGGGCCCTATGGCTACACCTTC
CASSQVSRGPYGYTF
>NA|TRBV28|NA|TRBJ1-5
TGTGCCAGCAGTCCCTCTCCGAGGACCCAGCATTTT
CASSPSPRTQHF
>NA|TRBV30|NA|TRBJ1-1
TGTGCCTGCAGGCCCGGGACAACTGAAGCTTTCTTT
CACRPGTTEAFF
>NA|TRBV30|once|TRBJ1-6
TGTGCCTGGAAGGCAGCGGATCACACTGGGGGTTCACCCCTCCACTTT
CAWKAADHTGGSPLHF
>NA|TRBV30|NA|TRBJ1-2
TGTGCCTGGAGTGTAGGGGACGGCTACACCTTC
CAWSVGDGYTF
>TRBD1|TRBV15|NA|TRBJ2-5
TGTGCCACCAGCAGGAAACAGGGGGCGGATGAGACCCAGTACTTC
CATSRKQGADETQYF
>NA|TRBV20-1|NA|TRBJ2-1
TGCAGTGCTATCGAAGCCGGGACTGGGGACAATGAGCAGTTCTTC
CSAIEAGTGDNEQFF
>TRBD2|TRBV7-2|NA|TRBJ2-1
TGTGCCAGCAACCCGGGGGGGTCCCATCACAATGAGCAGTTCTTC
CASNPGGSHHNEQFF
>NA|TRBV7-2|NA|TRBJ2-1
TGTGCCAGCAGCTTAAGTATCCCATACAATGAGCAGTTCTTC
CASSLSIPYNEQFF
>NA|TRBV3-1|NA|TRBJ1-2
TGTGCCAGCAGCCAAGTGACACAGGGAACCTATGGCTACACCTTC
CASSQVTQGTYGYTF
>NA|TRBV30|NA|TRBJ1-3
TGTGCCTGGAGTAGGGGATCCAGCTCTGGAAACACCATATATTTT
CAWSRGSSSGNTIYF
>NA|TRBV6-5|NA|TRBJ2-2
TGTGCCAGCATGGAAGTCGGGGAGCTGTTTTTT
CASMEVGELFF
>NA|TRBV20-1|NA|TRBJ2-3
TGCAGTGCTAGAACTAGCAGCACAGATACGCAGTATTTT
CSARTSSTDTQYF
>TRBD1|TRBV4-1|NA|TRBJ2-7
TGCGCCAGCAGCCAAGGTCAGGGGGTTACCTACGAGCAGTACTTC
CASSQGQGVTYEQYF
>NA|TRBV19|NA|TRBJ2-2
TGTGCCAGTAGTTGGGCCCGCGATACCGGGGAGCTGTTTTTT
CASSWARDTGELFF
>NA|TRBV25-1|NA|TRBJ1-1
TGTGCCAGCAGTGACAGAATGAACACTGAAGCTTTCTTT
CASSDRMNTEAFF
>NA|TRBV27|NA|TRBJ1-5
TGTGCCAGCAGTCGGAGCAATCAGCCCCAGCATTTT
CASSRSNQPQHF
>NA|TRBV5-1|NA|TRBJ1-1
TGTGCCAGCAGCTTAGGGCAGATGAACACTGAAGCTTTCTTT
CASSLGQMNTEAFF
>NA|TRBV30|NA|TRBJ1-1
TGTGCCTGGAGTGTACGGGGGGTCGGAGCTTTCTTT
CAWSVRGVGAFF
>TRBD2|TRBV30|NA|TRBJ2-2
TGTGCCTGGAGTGTCGGGAGGTACACCGGGGAGCTGTTTTTT
CAWSVGRYTGELFF